The rows below give T cell receptor beta chains drawn from one sample of a study of T cell responses to AZD1222 COVID-19 vaccine. The table came from immunoSEQ multiplex PCR; TCRdb's copy has only in-frame clones and leaves some out. The sample has about 130,000 clones, 75% to 95% seen once. Sequenced material: peripheral blood, taken on day 0 of AZD1222 vaccination. These receptors originate from an adult in good health. Both conserved end residues are part of each CDR3. A D gene is named only where the DNA matches it firmly. Size values are once, few and many counts, or a class for expanded clones, and some rows have none.

D gene: .
CDR3 length: 11
V gene: TRBV7-8
J gene: TRBJ2-5
clone size: .
CDR3 protein: CASTRQETQYF
CDR3 DNA: TGTGCCAGCACCCGACAAGAGACCCAGTACTTC

D gene: TRBD1
CDR3 length: 14
V gene: TRBV10-3
J gene: TRBJ2-7
clone size: .
CDR3 protein: CAITSGQGVREQYF
CDR3 DNA: TGTGCCATCACTTCGGGACAGGGGGTACGCGAGCAGTACTTC

D gene: TRBD2
CDR3 length: 15
V gene: TRBV2
J gene: TRBJ2-7
clone size: .
CDR3 protein: CASSDVGGSSYEQYF
CDR3 DNA: TGTGCCAGCAGTGATGTGGGGGGGAGCTCCTACGAGCAGTACTTC

D gene: .
CDR3 length: 19
V gene: TRBV7-7
J gene: TRBJ1-3
clone size: .
CDR3 protein: CASSSSGPKLWVGRNTIYF
CDR3 DNA: TGTGCTAGCAGCTCCTCAGGACCGAAACTCTGGGTAGGTCGAAACACCATATATTTT

D gene: .
CDR3 length: 11
V gene: TRBV24-1
J gene: TRBJ1-2
clone size: .
CDR3 protein: CATGTGYGYTF
CDR3 DNA: TGTGCCACCGGGACGGGGTATGGCTACACCTTC

D gene: TRBD2
CDR3 length: 15
V gene: TRBV27
J gene: TRBJ2-1
clone size: .
CDR3 protein: CASSSGGRGDNEQFF
CDR3 DNA: TGTGCCAGCAGTTCGGGGGGGCGGGGGGACAATGAGCAGTTCTTC

D gene: .
CDR3 length: 15
V gene: TRBV30
J gene: TRBJ2-7
clone size: .
CDR3 protein: CACSGTPSSSYEQYF
CDR3 DNA: TGTGCCTGCTCCGGGACACCGAGTTCCTCCTACGAGCAGTACTTC

D gene: .
CDR3 length: 17
V gene: TRBV6-4
J gene: TRBJ1-4
clone size: .
CDR3 protein: CATAKGEGIGTNEKLFF
CDR3 DNA: TGTGCCACAGCAAAGGGAGAGGGAATAGGAACTAATGAAAAACTGTTTTTT

D gene: TRBD1
CDR3 length: 14
V gene: TRBV28
J gene: TRBJ1-6
clone size: once
CDR3 protein: CASSDRGGNSPLHF
CDR3 DNA: TGTGCCAGCTCGGACAGGGGAGGTAATTCACCCCTCCACTTT

D gene: .
CDR3 length: 14
V gene: TRBV5-5
J gene: TRBJ2-5
clone size: .
CDR3 protein: CASREVGGRETQYF
CDR3 DNA: TGTGCCAGCAGGGAAGTGGGAGGTCGGGAGACCCAGTACTTC

D gene: TRBD2
CDR3 length: 17
V gene: TRBV7-2
J gene: TRBJ2-5
clone size: .
CDR3 protein: CASSLDPSGGAQETQYF
CDR3 DNA: TGTGCCAGCAGCTTAGACCCTAGCGGGGGGGCGCAAGAGACCCAGTACTTC

D gene: .
CDR3 length: 11
V gene: TRBV10-3
J gene: TRBJ1-1
clone size: .
CDR3 protein: CAISESREAFF
CDR3 DNA: TGTGCCATCAGTGAGTCGCGTGAAGCTTTCTTT